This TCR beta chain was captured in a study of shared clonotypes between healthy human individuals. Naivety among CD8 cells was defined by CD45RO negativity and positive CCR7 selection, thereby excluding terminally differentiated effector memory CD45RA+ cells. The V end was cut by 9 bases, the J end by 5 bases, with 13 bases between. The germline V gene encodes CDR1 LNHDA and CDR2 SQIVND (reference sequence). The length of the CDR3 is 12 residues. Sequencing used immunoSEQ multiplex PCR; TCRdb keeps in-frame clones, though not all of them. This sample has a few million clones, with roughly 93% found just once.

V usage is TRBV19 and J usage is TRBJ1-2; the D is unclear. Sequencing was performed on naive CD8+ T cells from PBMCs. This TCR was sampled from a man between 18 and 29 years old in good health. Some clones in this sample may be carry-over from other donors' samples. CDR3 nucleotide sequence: TGTGCCAGCGCCCACGTGGGGTATGGCTACACCTTC. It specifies CASAHVGYGYTF.